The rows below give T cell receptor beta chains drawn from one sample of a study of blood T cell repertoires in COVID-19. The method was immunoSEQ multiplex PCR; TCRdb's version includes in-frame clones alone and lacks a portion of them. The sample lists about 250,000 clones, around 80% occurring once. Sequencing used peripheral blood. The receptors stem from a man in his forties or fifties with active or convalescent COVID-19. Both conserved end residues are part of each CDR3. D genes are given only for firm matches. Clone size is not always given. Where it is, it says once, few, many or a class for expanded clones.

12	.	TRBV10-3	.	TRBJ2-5	CAISDRKETQYF	TGTGCCATCAGTGATCGTAAAGAGACCCAGTACTTC
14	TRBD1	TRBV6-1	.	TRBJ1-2	CASSDRGSIYGYTF	TGTGCCAGCAGTGACAGGGGGAGTATCTATGGCTACACCTTC
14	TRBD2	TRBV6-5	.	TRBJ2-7	CASIGLAVSYEQYF	TGTGCCAGCATAGGCCTAGCGGTGTCCTACGAGCAGTACTTC
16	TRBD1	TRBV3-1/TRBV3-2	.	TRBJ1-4	CASSLGQGSPNEKLFF	TGTGCCAGCAGCCTGGGACAGGGGTCCCCCAATGAAAAACTGTTTTTT
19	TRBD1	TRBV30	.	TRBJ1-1	CAFRVMGGQGRQMNTEAFF	TGTGCCTTCCGAGTAATGGGGGGACAGGGAAGACAAATGAACACTGAAGCTTTCTTT
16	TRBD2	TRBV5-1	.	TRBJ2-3	CASRQTSGRALDTQYF	TGCGCCAGCAGGCAGACTAGCGGGAGGGCGTTAGATACGCAGTATTTT
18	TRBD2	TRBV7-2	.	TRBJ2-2	CASSLGLAGAPWPGELFF	TGTGCCAGCAGCTTGGGACTAGCGGGGGCCCCGTGGCCCGGGGAGCTGTTTTTT
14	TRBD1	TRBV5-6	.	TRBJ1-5	CASSFSGQGFSQHF	TGTGCCAGCAGCTTCTCGGGACAGGGCTTTTCCCAGCATTTT
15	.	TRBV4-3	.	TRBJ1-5	CASSQETGIAQPQHF	TGCGCCAGCAGCCAAGAAACAGGGATCGCCCAGCCCCAGCATTTT
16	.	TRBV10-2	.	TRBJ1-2	CASSSFTGQSTYGYTF	TGCGCCAGCAGTTCGTTTACAGGACAATCGACGTATGGCTACACCTTC
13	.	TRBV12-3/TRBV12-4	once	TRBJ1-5	CASSPRGDQPQHF	TGTGCCAGCAGTCCTAGGGGCGATCAGCCCCAGCATTTT
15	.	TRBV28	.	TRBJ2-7	CASRKQSPLPYEQYF	TGTGCCAGCAGAAAACAGTCCCCCCTACCCTACGAGCAGTACTTC
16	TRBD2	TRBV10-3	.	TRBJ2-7	CAISESGTSGSYEQYF	TGTGCCATCAGTGAGTCGGGGACTAGCGGGAGCTACGAGCAGTACTTC
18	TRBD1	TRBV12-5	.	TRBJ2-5	CASGPTGGGIQGRETQYF	TGTGCTAGTGGACCAACAGGGGGCGGTATTCAGGGGCGGGAGACCCAGTACTTC
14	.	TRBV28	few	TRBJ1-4	CASGLGGRGEKLFF	TGTGCCAGCGGGCTGGGAGGGCGTGGGGAAAAACTGTTTTTT
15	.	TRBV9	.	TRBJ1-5	CASSVGPSGNQPQHF	TGTGCCAGCAGCGTAGGTCCTTCCGGCAATCAGCCCCAGCATTTT
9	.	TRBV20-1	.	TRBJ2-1	CSASFEQFF	TGCAGTGCTAGCTTTGAGCAGTTCTTC
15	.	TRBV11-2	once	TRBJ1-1	CASSLRQGSTTEAFF	TGTGCCAGCAGCTTACGCCAGGGGTCGACCACTGAAGCTTTCTTT
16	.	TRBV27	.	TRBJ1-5	CASSLSRGIVNQPQHF	TGTGCCAGCAGTTTGTCTCGGGGGATAGTCAATCAGCCCCAGCATTTT
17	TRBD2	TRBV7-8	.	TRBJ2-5	CASSPNVIAGDQETQYF	TGTGCCAGCAGCCCGAATGTGATAGCGGGGGATCAAGAGACCCAGTACTTC
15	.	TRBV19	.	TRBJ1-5	CASSSGGGSNQPQHF	TGTGCCAGTAGTAGCGGGGGAGGAAGCAATCAGCCCCAGCATTTT
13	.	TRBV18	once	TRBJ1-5	CASSPADNQPQHF	TGTGCCAGCTCTCCCGCAGACAATCAGCCCCAGCATTTT
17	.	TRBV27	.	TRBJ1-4	CASTPRRVGGGNEKLFF	TGTGCCAGCACCCCCCGTAGGGTAGGAGGCGGTAATGAAAAACTGTTTTTT